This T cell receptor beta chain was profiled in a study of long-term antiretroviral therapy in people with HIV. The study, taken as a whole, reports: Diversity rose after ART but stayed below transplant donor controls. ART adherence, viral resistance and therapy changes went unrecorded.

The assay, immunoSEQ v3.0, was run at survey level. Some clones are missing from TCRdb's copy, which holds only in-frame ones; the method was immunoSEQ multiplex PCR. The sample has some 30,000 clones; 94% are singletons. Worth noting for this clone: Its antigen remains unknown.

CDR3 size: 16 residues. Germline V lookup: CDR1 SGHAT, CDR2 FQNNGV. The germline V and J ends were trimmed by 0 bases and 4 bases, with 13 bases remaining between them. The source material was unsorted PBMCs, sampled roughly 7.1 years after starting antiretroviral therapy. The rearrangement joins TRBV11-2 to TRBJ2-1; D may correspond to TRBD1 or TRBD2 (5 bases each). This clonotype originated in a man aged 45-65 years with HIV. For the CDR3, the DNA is TGTGCCAGCAGCTTAGAATGGGACGGAATGTACAATGAGCAGTTCTTC. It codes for CASSLEWDGMYNEQFF.